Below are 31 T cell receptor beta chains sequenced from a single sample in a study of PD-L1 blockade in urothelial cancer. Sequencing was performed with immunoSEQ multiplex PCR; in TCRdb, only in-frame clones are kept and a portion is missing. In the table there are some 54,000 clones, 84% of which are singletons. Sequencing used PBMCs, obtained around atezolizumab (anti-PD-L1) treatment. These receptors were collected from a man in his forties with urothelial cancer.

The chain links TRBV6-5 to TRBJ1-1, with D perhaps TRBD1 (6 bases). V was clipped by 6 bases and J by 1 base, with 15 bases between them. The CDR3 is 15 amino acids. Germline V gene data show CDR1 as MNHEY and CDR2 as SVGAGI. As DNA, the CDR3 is TGTGCCAGCAGCGATACAGGGCTGGCGAACACTGAAGCTTTCTTT. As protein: CASSDTGLANTEAFF.

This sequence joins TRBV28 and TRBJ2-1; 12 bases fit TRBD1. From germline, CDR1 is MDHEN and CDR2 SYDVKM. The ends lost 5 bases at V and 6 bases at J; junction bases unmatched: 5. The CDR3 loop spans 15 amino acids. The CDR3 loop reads CASSPGQGAPNEQFF. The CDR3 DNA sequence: TGTGCCAGCAGTCCGGGACAGGGGGCGCCCAATGAGCAGTTCTTC.

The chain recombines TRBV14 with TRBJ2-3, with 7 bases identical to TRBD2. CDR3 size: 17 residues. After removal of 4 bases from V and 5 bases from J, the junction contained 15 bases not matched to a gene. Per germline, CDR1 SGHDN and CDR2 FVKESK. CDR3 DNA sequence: TGTGCCAGCAGCCGCGGCGGGACCATATCGGGGGGAGATACGCAGTATTTT. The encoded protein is CASSRGGTISGGDTQYF.

CDR3 nucleotide sequence: TGTGCCAGCAGCGTTTATAGCAATCAGCCCCAGCATTTT. Its protein product is CASSVYSNQPQHF. The V call is TRBV7-2, the J call TRBJ1-5, with D hard to call. The CDR3 length is 13 residues. CDR1 and CDR2 (germline): SGHTA, FQGNSA. V gave up 5 bases and J gave up 0 bases, with 5 bases separating them. Full variable domain (outside the CDR3, taken from reference TRBV7-2 and TRBJ1-5): GAGVSQSPSNKVTEKGKDVELRCDPISGHTALYWYRQSLGQGLEFLIYFQGNSAPDKSGLPSDRFSAERTGGSVSTLTIQRTQQEDSAVYLCASSVYSNQPQHFGDGTRLSIL.

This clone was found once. The CDR3 bases are TGTGCCAGTAGGCGGGGACAGGGGCGGACCGGGGAGCTGTTTTTT. Amino acid sequence: CASRRGQGRTGELFF. This sequence joins TRBV19 and TRBJ2-2; 10 bases match TRBD1. CDR3 length equals 15 residues. Losses at the gene ends were 6 bases for V and 5 bases for J; bases not matched to a gene: 6. The germline V gene encodes CDR1 LNHDA and CDR2 SQIVND (reference sequence).

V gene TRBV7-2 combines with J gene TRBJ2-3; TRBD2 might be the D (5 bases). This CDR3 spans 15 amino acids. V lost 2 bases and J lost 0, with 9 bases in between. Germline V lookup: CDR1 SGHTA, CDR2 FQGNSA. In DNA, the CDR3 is TGTGCCAGCAGCTTATACGGCGGGAGCACAGATACGCAGTATTTT. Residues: CASSLYGGSTDTQYF.

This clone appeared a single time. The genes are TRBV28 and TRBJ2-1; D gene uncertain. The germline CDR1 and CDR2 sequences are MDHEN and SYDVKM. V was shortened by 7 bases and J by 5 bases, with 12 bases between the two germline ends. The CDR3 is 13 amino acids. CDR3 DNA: TGTGCCAGCACCTTACTCGTTAACAATGAGCAGTTCTTC. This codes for CASTLLVNNEQFF.

The CDR3 sequence: CASSQESNKNYGYTF. CDR3 bases: TGTGCCAGCAGCCAAGAAAGTAACAAAAACTATGGCTACACCTTC. The chain carries TRBV14 and TRBJ1-2; no clear D gene. The V gene's germline CDR1 is SGHDN and CDR2 FVKESK. The V and J ends lost 0 bases and 2 bases respectively, with 10 bases between them. This CDR3 contains 15 residues.

Here the CDR3 reads CASSYDKGAGNTEAFF. CDR3 in DNA: TGTGCCAGCAGTTACGACAAGGGGGCGGGGAACACTGAAGCTTTCTTT. The chain has TRBV6-6 and TRBJ1-1; 7 bases map to TRBD1. Per the germline V gene, CDR1 is MNHNY and CDR2 is SVGAGI (reference sequence). This CDR3 region has 16 residues. After removal of 2 bases from V and 1 base from J, the junction contained 7 bases not matched to a gene.

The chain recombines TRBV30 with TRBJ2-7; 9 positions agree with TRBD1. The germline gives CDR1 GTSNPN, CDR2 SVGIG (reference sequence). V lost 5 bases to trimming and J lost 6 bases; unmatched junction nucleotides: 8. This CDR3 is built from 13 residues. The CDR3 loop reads CAWEDRGVGEQYF. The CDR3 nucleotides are TGTGCCTGGGAGGACAGGGGAGTCGGCGAGCAGTACTTC.

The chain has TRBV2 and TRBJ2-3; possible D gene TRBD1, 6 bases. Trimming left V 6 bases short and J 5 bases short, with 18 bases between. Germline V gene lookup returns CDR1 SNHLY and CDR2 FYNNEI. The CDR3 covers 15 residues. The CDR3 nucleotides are TGTGCCAGCAGGGGTGGTGCAGGGGCGGGAGATACGCAGTATTTT. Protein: CASRGGAGAGDTQYF.

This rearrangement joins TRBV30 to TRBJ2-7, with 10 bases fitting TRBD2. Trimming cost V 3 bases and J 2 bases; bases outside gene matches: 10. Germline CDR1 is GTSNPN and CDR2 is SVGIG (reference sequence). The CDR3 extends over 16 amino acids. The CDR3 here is CAWRTYGTSAAYEQYF. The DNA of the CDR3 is TGTGCCTGGAGGACCTACGGGACTAGCGCGGCCTACGAGCAGTACTTC.

DNA for the CDR3: TGTGCCAGCAGTCTCCAGGGAGGGGAAAAACTGTTTTTT. Translating it yields CASSLQGGEKLFF. This chain joins TRBV27 and TRBJ1-4, with D perhaps TRBD1 (5 bases). The ends were cut back, 5 bases at V and 8 bases at J, with 12 bases in the middle. The length of the CDR3 is 13 residues. Per germline, CDR1 MNHEY and CDR2 SMNVEV (reference sequence).

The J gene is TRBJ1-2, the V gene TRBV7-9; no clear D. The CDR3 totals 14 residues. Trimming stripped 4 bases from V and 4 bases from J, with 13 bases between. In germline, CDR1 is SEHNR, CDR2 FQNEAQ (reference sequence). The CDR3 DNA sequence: TGTGCCAGCAGCTCCAGCGCTCCGTTCTATGGCTACACCTTC. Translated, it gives CASSSSAPFYGYTF. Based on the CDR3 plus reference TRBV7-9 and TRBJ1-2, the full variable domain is DTGVSQNPRHKITKRGQNVTFRCDPISEHNRLYWYRQTLGQGPEFLTYFQNEAQLEKSRLLSDRFSAERPKGSFSTLEIQRTEQGDSAMYLCASSSSAPFYGYTFGSGTRLTVV.

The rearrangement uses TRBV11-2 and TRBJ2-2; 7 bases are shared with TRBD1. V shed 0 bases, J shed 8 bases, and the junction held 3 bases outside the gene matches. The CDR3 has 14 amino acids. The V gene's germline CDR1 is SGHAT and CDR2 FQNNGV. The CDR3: CASSLDYRGGELFF. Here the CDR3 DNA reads TGTGCCAGCAGCTTAGATTACAGGGGAGGGGAGCTGTTTTTT.

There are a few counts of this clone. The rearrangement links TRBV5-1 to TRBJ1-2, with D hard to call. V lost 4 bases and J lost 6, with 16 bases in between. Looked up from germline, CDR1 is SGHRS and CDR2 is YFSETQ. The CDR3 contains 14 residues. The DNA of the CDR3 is TGCGCCAGCAGCCCCGGTGCGTCCGGGGATGGCTACACCTTC. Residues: CASSPGASGDGYTF.

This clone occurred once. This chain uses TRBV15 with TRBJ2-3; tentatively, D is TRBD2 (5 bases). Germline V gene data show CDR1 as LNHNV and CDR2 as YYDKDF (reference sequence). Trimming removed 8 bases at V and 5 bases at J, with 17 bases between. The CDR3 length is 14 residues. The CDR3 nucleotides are TGTGCCACCTTAAGGAGGTCGGCGGGAGATACGCAGTATTTT. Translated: CATLRRSAGDTQYF.

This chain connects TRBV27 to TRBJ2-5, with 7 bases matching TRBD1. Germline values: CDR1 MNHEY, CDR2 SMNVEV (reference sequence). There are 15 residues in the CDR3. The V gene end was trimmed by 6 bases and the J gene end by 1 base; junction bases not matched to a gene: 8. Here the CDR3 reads CASRYYRDSQETQYF. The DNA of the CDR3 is TGTGCCAGCAGATATTACCGGGACAGCCAAGAGACCCAGTACTTC.

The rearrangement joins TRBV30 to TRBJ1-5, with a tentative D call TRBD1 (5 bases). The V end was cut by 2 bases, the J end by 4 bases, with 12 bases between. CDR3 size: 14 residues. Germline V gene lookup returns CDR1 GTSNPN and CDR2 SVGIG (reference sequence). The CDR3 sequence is CAWSIGVGNQPQHF. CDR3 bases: TGTGCCTGGAGTATAGGGGTAGGTAATCAGCCCCAGCATTTT.

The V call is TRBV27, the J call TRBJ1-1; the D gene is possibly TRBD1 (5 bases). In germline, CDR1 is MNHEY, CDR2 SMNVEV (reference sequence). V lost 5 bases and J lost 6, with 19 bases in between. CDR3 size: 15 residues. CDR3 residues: CASSTEPSPGAEAFF. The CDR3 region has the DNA TGTGCCAGCAGTACTGAACCATCCCCGGGGGCTGAAGCTTTCTTT.

CDR3 sequence reads: CASSEAGGYEQYF. DNA for the CDR3: TGTGCCAGCAGCGAGGCGGGGGGATACGAGCAGTACTTC. This rearrangement joins TRBV7-9 to TRBJ2-7; 8 positions agree with TRBD2. The V gene end was trimmed by 5 bases and the J gene end by 4 bases; junction bases not matched to a gene: 4. The CDR3 length is 13 residues. Germline V gene data show CDR1 as SEHNR and CDR2 as FQNEAQ (reference sequence).

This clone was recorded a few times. CDR3 loop: CASSLTGLGNQPQHF. CDR3 coding DNA: TGTGCCAGCAGTTTGACAGGTTTAGGCAATCAGCCCCAGCATTTT. The chain has TRBV2 and TRBJ1-5, with TRBD1 as a possible D gene (6 bases). The CDR3 covers 15 residues. Trimming stripped 5 bases from V and 2 bases from J, with 13 bases between. CDR1 is SNHLY and CDR2 is FYNNEI in the germline V gene.

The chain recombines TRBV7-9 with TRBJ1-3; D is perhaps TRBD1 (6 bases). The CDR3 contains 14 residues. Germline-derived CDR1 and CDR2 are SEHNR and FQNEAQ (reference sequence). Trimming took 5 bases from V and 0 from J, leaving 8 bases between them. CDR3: CASSRTVSGNTIYF. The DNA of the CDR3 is TGTGCCAGCAGCCGGACAGTCTCTGGAAACACCATATATTTT.

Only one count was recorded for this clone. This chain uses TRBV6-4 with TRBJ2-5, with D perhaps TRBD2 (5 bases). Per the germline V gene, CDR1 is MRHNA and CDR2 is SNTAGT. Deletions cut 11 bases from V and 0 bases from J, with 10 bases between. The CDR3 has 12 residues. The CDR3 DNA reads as TGTGCCCCGGCGGAGGACCAAGAGACCCAGTACTTC. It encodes CAPAEDQETQYF.

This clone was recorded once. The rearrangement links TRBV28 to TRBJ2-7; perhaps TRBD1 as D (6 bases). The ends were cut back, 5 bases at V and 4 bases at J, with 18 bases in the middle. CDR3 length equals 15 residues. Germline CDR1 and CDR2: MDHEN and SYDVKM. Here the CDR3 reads CASSRDGTPLYEQYF. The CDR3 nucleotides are TGTGCCAGCAGTCGAGACGGGACACCTTTATACGAGCAGTACTTC.

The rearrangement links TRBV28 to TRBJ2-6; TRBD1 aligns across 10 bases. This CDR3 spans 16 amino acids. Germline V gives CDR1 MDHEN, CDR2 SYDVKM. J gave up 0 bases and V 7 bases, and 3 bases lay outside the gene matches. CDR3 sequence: CASKTGGFSGANVLTF. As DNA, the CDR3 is TGTGCCAGCAAGACAGGGGGCTTCTCTGGGGCCAACGTCCTGACTTTC.

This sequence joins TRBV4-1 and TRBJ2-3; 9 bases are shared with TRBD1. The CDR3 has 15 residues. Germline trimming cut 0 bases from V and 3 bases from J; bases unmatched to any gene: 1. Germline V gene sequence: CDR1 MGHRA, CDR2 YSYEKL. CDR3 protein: CASSQDGQGTDTQYF. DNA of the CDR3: TGCGCCAGCAGCCAAGATGGACAGGGGACAGATACGCAGTATTTT.

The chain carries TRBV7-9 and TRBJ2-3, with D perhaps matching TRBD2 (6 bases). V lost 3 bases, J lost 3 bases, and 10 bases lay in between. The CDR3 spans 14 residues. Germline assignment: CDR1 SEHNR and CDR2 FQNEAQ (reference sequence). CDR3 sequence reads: CASSLGDSTDTQYF. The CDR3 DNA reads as TGTGCCAGCAGCTTGGGGGACTCAACAGATACGCAGTATTTT. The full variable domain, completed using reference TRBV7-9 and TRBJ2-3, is DTGVSQNPRHKITKRGQNVTFRCDPISEHNRLYWYRQTLGQGPEFLTYFQNEAQLEKSRLLSDRFSAERPKGSFSTLEIQRTEQGDSAMYLCASSLGDSTDTQYFGPGTRLTVL.

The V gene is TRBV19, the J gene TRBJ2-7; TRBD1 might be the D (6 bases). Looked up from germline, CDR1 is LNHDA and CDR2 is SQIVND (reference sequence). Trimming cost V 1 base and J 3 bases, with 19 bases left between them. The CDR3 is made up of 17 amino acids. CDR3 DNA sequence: TGTGCCAGTAGTATAGGGGGGCTCGGTGTAGGGTTCTACGAGCAGTACTTC. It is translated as CASSIGGLGVGFYEQYF. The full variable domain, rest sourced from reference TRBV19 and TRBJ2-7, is DGGITQSPKYLFRKEGQNVTLSCEQNLNHDAMYWYRQDPGQGLRLIYYSQIVNDFQKGDIAEGYSVSREKKESFPLTVTSAQKNPTAFYLCASSIGGLGVGFYEQYFGPGTRLTVT.

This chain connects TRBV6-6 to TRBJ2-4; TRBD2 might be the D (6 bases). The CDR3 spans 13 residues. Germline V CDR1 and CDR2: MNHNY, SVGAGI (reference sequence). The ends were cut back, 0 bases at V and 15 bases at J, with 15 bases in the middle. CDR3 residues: CASSYSGGVGGYF. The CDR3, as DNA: TGTGCCAGCAGTTACTCAGGCGGGGTTGGAGGGTACTTC.

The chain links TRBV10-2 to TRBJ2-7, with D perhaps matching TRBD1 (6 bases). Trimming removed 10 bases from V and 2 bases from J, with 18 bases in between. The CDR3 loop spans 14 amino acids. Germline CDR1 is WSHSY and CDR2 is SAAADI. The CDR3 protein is CAITNSQGPYEQYF. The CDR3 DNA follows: TGCGCCATCACAAATTCCCAGGGGCCCTACGAGCAGTACTTC.